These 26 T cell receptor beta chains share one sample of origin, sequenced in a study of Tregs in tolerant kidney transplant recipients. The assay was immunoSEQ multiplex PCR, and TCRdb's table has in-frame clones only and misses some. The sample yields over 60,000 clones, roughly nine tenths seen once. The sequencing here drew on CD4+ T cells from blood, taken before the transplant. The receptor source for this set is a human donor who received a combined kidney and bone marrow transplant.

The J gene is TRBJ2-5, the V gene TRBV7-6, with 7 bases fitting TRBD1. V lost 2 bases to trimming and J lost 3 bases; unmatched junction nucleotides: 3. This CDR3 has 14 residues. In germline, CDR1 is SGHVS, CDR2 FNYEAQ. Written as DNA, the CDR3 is TGTGCCAGCAGCTTAAAGGGGGCAGAAGAGACCCAGTACTTC. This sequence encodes CASSLKGAEETQYF.

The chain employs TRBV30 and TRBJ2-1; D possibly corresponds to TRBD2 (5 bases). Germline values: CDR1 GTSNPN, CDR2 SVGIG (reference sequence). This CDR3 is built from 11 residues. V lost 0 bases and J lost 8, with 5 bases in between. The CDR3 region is CAWSVLDEQFF. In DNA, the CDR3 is TGTGCCTGGAGTGTACTAGATGAGCAGTTCTTC.

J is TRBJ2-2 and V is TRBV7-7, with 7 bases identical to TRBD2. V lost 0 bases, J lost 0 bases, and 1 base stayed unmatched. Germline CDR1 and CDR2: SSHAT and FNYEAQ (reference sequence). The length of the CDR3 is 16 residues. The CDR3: CASSLAAGANTGELFF. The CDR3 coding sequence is TGTGCCAGCAGCTTAGCTGCGGGAGCGAACACCGGGGAGCTGTTTTTT.

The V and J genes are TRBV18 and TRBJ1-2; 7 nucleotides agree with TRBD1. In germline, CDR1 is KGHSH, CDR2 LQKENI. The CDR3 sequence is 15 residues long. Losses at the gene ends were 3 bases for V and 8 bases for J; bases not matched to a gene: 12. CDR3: CASSPYSGQISGYTF. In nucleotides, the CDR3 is TGTGCCAGCTCACCTTACTCGGGACAGATCTCGGGCTACACCTTC.

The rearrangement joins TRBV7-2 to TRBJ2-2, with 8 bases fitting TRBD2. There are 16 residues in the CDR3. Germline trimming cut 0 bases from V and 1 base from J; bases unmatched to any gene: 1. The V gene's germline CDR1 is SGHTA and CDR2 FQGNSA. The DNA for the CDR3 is TGTGCCAGCAGCTTAGCACTAGCGGTGAACACCGGGGAGCTGTTTTTT. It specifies CASSLALAVNTGELFF.

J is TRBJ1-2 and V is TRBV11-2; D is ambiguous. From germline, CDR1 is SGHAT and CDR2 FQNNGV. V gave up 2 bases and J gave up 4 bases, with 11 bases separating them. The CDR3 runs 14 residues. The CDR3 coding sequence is TGTGCCAGCAGCTTAACAGACGGAAGCTATGGCTACACCTTC. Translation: CASSLTDGSYGYTF.

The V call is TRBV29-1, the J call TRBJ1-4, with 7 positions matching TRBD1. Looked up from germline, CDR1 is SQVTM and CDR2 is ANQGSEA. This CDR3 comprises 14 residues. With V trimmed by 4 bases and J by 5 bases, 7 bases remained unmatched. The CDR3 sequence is CSVAIGGLNEKLFF. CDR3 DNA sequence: TGCAGCGTTGCTATAGGGGGCCTGAATGAAAAACTGTTTTTT.

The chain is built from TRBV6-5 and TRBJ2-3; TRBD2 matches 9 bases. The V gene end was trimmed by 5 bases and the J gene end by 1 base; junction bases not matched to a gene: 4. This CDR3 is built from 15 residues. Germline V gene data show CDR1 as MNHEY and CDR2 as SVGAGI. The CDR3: CASSPSGRRTDTQYF. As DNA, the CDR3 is TGTGCCAGCAGTCCAAGCGGGAGGCGCACAGATACGCAGTATTTT.

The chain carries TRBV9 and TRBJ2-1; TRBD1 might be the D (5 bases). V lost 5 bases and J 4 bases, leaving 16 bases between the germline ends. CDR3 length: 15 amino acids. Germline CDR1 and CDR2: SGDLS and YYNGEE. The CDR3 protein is CASSDKLGQYNEQFF. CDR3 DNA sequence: TGTGCCAGCAGTGATAAATTGGGGCAATACAATGAGCAGTTCTTC.

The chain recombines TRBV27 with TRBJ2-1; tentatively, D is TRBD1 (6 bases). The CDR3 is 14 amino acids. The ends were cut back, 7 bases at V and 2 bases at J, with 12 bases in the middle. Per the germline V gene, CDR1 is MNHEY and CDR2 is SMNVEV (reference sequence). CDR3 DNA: TGTGCCAGCACGTTCCAGGGGACCTACAATGAGCAGTTCTTC. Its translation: CASTFQGTYNEQFF.

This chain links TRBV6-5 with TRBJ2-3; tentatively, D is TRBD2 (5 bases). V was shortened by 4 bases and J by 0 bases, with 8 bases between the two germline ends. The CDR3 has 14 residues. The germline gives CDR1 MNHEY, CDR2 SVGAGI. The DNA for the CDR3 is TGTGCCAGCAGTTCCACTAGGAGCACAGATACGCAGTATTTT. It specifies CASSSTRSTDTQYF.

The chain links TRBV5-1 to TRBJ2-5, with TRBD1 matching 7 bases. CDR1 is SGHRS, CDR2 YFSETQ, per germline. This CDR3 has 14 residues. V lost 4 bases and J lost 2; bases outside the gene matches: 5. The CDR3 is CASSPGTEQETQYF. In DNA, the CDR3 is TGCGCCAGCAGCCCCGGGACAGAACAAGAGACCCAGTACTTC. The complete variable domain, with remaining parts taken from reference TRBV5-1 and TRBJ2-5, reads KAGVTQTPRYLIKTRGQQVTLSCSPISGHRSVSWYQQTPGQGLQFLFEYFSETQRNKGNFPGRFSGRQFSNSRSEMNVSTLELGDSALYLCASSPGTEQETQYFGPGTRLLVL.

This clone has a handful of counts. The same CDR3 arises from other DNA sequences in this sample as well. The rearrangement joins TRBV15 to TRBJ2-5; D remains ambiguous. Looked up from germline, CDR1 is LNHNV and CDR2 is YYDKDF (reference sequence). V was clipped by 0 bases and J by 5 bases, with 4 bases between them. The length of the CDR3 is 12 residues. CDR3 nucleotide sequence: TGTGCCACCAGCAGAGATCGGGAGACCCAGTACTTC. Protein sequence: CATSRDRETQYF.

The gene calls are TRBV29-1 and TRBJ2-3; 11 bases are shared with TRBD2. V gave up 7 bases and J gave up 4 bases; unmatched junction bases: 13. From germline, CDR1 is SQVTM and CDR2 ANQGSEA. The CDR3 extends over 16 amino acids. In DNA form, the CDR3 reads TGCAGCGCCTCACTACTAGCGGGAGTTAGGTCAGATACGCAGTATTTT. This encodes CSASLLAGVRSDTQYF.

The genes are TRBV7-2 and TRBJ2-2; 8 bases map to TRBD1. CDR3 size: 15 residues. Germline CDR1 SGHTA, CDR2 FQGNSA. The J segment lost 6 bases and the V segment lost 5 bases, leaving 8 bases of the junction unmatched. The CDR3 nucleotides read TGTGCCAGCAGCCTCTACAGGGGGTGGGCCGGGGAGCTGTTTTTT. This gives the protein CASSLYRGWAGELFF.

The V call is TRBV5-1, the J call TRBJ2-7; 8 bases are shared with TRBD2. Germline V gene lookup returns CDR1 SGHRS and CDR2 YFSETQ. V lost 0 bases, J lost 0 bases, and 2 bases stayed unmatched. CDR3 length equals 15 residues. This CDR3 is CASSLGGTSSYEQYF. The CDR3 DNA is TGCGCCAGCAGCTTGGGTGGGACTAGCTCCTACGAGCAGTACTTC.

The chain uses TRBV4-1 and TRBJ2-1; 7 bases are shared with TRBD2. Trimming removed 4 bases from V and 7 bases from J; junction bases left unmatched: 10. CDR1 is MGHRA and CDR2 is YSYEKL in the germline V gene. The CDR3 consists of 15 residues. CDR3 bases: TGCGCCAGCAGCCCCAGCGGGATTGGTGGGAATGAGCAGTTCTTC. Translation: CASSPSGIGGNEQFF.

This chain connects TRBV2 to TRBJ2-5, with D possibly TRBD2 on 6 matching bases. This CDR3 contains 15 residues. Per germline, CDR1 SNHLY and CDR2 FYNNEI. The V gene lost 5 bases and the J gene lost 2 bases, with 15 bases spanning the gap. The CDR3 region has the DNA TGTGCCAGCAGTCTCAGGACCCTAGCGCAAGAGACCCAGTACTTC. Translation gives CASSLRTLAQETQYF.

The CDR3 coding sequence is TGTGCCAGCAGCGCCCAAGACAGGGCAGATAGAGAGACCCAGTACTTC. This gives the protein CASSAQDRADRETQYF. This sequence joins TRBV9 and TRBJ2-5, with 7 bases that match TRBD1. V shed 3 bases, J shed 4 bases, and the junction held 12 bases outside the gene matches. The CDR3 is 16 residues long. In germline, CDR1 is SGDLS, CDR2 YYNGEE.

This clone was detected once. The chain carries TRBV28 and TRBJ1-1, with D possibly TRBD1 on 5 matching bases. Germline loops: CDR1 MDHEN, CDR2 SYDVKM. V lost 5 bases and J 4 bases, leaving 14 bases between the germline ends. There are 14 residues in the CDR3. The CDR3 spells CASSKKGIGTEAFF. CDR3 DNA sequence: TGTGCCAGCAGTAAGAAGGGGATCGGCACTGAAGCTTTCTTT.

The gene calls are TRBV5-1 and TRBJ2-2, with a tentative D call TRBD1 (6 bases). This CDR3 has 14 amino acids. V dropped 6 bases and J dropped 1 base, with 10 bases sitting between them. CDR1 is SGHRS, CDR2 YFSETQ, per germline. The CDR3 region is CASKAQGNTGELFF. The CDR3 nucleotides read TGCGCCAGCAAAGCACAGGGGAACACCGGGGAGCTGTTTTTT.

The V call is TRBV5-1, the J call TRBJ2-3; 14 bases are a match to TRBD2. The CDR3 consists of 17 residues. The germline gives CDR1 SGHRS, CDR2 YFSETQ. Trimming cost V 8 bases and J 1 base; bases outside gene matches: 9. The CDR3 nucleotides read TGCGCCAGTTCCGGGACTAGCGGGAGCTTAGGCACAGATACGCAGTATTTT. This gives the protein CASSGTSGSLGTDTQYF.

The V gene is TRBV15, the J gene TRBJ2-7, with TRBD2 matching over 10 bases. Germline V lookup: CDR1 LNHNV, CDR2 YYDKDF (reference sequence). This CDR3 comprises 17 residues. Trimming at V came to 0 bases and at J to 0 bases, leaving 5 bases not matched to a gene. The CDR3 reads CATSRDFGTSDSYEQYF. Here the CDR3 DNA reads TGTGCCACCAGCAGAGATTTCGGGACTAGCGACTCCTACGAGCAGTACTTC.

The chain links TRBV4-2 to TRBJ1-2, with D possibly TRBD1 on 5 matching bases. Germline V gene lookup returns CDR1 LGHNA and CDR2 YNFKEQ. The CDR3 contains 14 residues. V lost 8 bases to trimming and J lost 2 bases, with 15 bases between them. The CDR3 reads CASRNRGINYGYTF. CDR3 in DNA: TGTGCCAGCCGAAATAGGGGAATCAACTATGGCTACACCTTC.

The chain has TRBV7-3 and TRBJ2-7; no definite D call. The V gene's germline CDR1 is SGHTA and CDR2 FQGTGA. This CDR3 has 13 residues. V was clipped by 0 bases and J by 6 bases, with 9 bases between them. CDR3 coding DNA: TGTGCCAGCAGCTTAACGGTTGTCGGCGAGCAGTACTTC. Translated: CASSLTVVGEQYF.

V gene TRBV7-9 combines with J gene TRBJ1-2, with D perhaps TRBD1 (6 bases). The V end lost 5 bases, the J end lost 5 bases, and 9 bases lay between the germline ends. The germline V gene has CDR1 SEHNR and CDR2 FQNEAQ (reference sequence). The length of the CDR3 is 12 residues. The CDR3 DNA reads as TGTGCCAGCAGCCAGGGGCGTTATGGCTACACCTTC. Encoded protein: CASSQGRYGYTF.